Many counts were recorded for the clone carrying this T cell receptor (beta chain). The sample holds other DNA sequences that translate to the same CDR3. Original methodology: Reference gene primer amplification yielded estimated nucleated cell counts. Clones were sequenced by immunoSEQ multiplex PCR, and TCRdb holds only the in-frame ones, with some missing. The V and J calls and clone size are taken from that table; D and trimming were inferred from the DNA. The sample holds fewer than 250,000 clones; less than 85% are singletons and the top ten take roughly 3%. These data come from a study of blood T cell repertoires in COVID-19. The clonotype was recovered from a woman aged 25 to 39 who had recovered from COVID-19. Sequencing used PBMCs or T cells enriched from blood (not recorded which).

CDR3 amino acids: CASSPGGSNYGYTF. The CDR3 DNA sequence: TGTGCCAGCAGCCCAGGGGGCTCTAACTATGGCTACACCTTC. The chain uses TRBV28 and TRBJ1-2; TRBD1 agrees at 8 bases. This CDR3 spans 14 amino acids. V dropped 6 bases and J dropped 0; count of bases not matched to a gene: 3. Germline V gene lookup returns CDR1 MDHEN and CDR2 SYDVKM.